Below, 8 T cell receptor beta chains from the same sample are listed, as sequenced in a study of cytomegalovirus exposure and HLA in healthy donors. PCR primers comprised 60 Vbeta and 13 Jbeta primers. TCRdb's table, derived via immunoSEQ multiplex PCR, lists solely in-frame clones and lacks some. The table records some 130,000 clones, about 73% of them present only once. Sequencing was done on a sample of PBMCs. The receptors were sampled from a woman aged 60 to 75 in good health and CMV-seropositive.

The V call is TRBV13, the J call TRBJ2-1; no firm D call. Between the trimmed V and J ends, which lost 2 bases and 3 bases, there was a span of 8 bases. The CDR3 is made up of 14 amino acids. From germline, CDR1 is PRHDT and CDR2 FYEKMQ (reference sequence). The CDR3 DNA sequence: TGTGCCAGCAGCTTAACACCGCTCTACAATGAGCAGTTCTTC. It yields the protein CASSLTPLYNEQFF.

This chain links TRBV2 with TRBJ2-3, with TRBD2 matching 14 bases. V lost 9 bases, J lost 3 bases, and 11 bases stayed unmatched. Germline values: CDR1 SNHLY, CDR2 FYNNEI. This CDR3 region has 17 residues. The CDR3 loop reads CASPSGTSGRRTDTQYF. The CDR3 DNA reads as TGTGCCAGTCCCTCCGGGACTAGCGGGAGACGGACAGATACGCAGTATTTT.

The rearrangement links TRBV5-4 to TRBJ2-1; 12 nucleotides match TRBD2. Germline V gene lookup returns CDR1 SGHNT and CDR2 YYREEE (reference sequence). The trim removed 5 bases at V and 1 base at J, leaving 7 bases unmatched. This CDR3 is 17 amino acids long. This CDR3 reads CASSLGTSGPSYNEQFF. The CDR3 DNA is TGTGCCAGCAGTCTGGGGACTAGCGGGCCTTCCTACAATGAGCAGTTCTTC.

In its sample, this clone was seen a few times. This chain uses TRBV7-9 with TRBJ1-2; D gene unclear. The CDR3 covers 15 residues. V was clipped by 1 base and J by 7 bases, with 16 bases between them. Germline assignment: CDR1 SEHNR and CDR2 FQNEAQ (reference sequence). The CDR3 loop is CASSLDVLSKSGYTF. CDR3 bases: TGTGCCAGCAGCTTAGATGTGCTGTCTAAGAGTGGCTACACCTTC.

The chain employs TRBV2 and TRBJ2-1, with 12 bases matching TRBD2. V lost 6 bases, J lost 6 bases, and 9 bases stayed unmatched. The CDR3 has 16 amino acids. In germline, CDR1 is SNHLY, CDR2 FYNNEI. This CDR3 is CASRPILAGGTNEQFF. The CDR3 DNA reads as TGTGCCAGCAGGCCCATACTAGCGGGAGGAACCAATGAGCAGTTCTTC.

J is TRBJ1-3 and V is TRBV19; 8 bases line up with TRBD1. Germline V gives CDR1 LNHDA, CDR2 SQIVND (reference sequence). The V gene end was trimmed by 3 bases and the J gene end by 0 bases; junction bases not matched to a gene: 4. The CDR3 totals 16 residues. CDR3 in DNA: TGTGCCAGTAGTATGACAACAGGGGGCTCTGGAAACACCATATATTTT. Translating gives CASSMTTGGSGNTIYF.

This clone was seen a handful of times. The V gene is TRBV19, the J gene TRBJ1-2; 11 bases fit TRBD1. The germline V gene encodes CDR1 LNHDA and CDR2 SQIVND (reference sequence). CDR3 length: 14 residues. Trimming took 4 bases from V and 7 from J; bases not matched to a gene: 5. The CDR3, as DNA: TGTGCCAGTAGTACTCCGGGACAGGGGGGTGGCTACACCTTC. Translation gives CASSTPGQGGGYTF.

This chain connects TRBV5-1 to TRBJ2-1, with TRBD2 as a possible D gene (6 bases). V lost 4 bases and J lost 4, with 12 bases in between. This CDR3 has 14 residues. Germline CDR1 SGHRS, CDR2 YFSETQ. CDR3 DNA sequence: TGCGCCAGCAGCCGGGACTCAAATTACAATGAGCAGTTCTTC. This encodes CASSRDSNYNEQFF. Based on the CDR3 plus reference TRBV5-1 and TRBJ2-1, the full variable domain is KAGVTQTPRYLIKTRGQQVTLSCSPISGHRSVSWYQQTPGQGLQFLFEYFSETQRNKGNFPGRFSGRQFSNSRSEMNVSTLELGDSALYLCASSRDSNYNEQFFGPGTRLTVL.